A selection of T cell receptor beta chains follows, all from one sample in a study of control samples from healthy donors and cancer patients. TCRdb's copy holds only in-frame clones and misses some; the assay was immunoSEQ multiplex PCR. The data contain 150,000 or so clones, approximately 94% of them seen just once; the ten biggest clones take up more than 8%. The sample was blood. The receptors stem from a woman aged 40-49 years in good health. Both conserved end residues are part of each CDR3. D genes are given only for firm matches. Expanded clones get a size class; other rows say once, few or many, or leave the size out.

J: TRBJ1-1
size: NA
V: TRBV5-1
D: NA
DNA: TGCGCCAGCAGCTTGGCCTTCGGGGATATGAACACTGAAGCTTTCTTT
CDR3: CASSLAFGDMNTEAFF

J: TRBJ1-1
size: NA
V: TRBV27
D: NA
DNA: TGTGCCAGCAGTTCCATAGGGGGTGCAGCTTTCTTT
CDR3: CASSSIGGAAFF

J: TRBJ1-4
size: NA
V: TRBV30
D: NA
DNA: TGTGCCTGGACCAGGGAGGATGAAAAACTGTTTTTT
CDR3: CAWTREDEKLFF

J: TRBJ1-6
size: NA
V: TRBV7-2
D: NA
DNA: TGTGCCAGCAGCTTAGTGTACGTAGCAGGGGCCGTCTATAATTCACCCCTCCACTTT
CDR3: CASSLVYVAGAVYNSPLHF

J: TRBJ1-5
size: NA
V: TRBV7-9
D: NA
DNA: TGTGCCAGCAGCTTAGACAGGCAATACAATCAGCCCCAGCATTTT
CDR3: CASSLDRQYNQPQHF

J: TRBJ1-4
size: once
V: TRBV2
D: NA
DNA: TGTGCCAGACAGTCTACTAATGAAAAACTGTTTTTT
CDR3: CARQSTNEKLFF

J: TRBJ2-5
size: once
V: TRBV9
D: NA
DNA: TGTGCCAGCAGCGTACGGGCAGGGGAAGAGACCCAGTACTTC
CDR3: CASSVRAGEETQYF

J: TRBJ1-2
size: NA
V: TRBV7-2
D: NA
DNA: TGTGCCAGCAGCCTGACTCCTGGTGGCTACACCTTC
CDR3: CASSLTPGGYTF

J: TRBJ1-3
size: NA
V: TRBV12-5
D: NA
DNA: TGTGCTAGTGGTTCGACACTTGGAAACACCATATATTTT
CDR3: CASGSTLGNTIYF

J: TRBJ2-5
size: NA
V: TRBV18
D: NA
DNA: TGTGCCAGCTCACCATCAGGGGAAGAGACCCAGTACTTC
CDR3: CASSPSGEETQYF

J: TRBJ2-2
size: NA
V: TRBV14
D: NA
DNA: TGTGCCAGCAGCCAGGGGACGGGGACCGGGGAGCTGTTTTTT
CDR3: CASSQGTGTGELFF

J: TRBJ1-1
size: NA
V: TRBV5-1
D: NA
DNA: TGCGCCAGCAAGTTTGACACTAACACTGAAGCTTTCTTT
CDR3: CASKFDTNTEAFF

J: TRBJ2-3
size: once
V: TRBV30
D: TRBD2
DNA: TGTGCCTGGAGTGGGCTAGCGGTAACAGATACGCAGTATTTT
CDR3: CAWSGLAVTDTQYF

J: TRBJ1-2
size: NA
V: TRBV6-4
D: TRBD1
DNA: TGTGCCAGCAGTGACACCGGGACAGGCGAAGGCTACACCTTC
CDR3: CASSDTGTGEGYTF

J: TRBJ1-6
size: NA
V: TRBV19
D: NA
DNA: TGTGCCAGTAGTATAGTGCGCGGGGACTCTACCTCGTCACCCCTCCACTTT
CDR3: CASSIVRGDSTSSPLHF

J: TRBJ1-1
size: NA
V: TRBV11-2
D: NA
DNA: TGTGCCAGCAGCTACAGGGATGGCACTGAAGCTTTCTTT
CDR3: CASSYRDGTEAFF

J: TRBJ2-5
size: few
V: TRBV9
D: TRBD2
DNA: TGTGCCAGCAGCGCCTCGGTGGGGCTAGCGGTACAAGAGACCCAGTACTTC
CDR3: CASSASVGLAVQETQYF

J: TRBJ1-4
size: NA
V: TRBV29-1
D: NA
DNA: TGCAGCGTTCTCAGGCGGGGGGGGGATGCAACTAATGAAAAACTGTTTTTT
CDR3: CSVLRRGGDATNEKLFF

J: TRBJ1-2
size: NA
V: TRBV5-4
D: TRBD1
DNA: TGTGCCAGCAGCCCACGATCCGGGACAGGGGTTATTTATGGCTACACCTTC
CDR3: CASSPRSGTGVIYGYTF

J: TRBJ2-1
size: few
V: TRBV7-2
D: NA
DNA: TGTGCCAGCAGCTTAAACAGCGGTAGCTCCTACAATGAGCAGTTCTTC
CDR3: CASSLNSGSSYNEQFF

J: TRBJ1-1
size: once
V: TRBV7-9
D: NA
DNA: TGTGCCAGCAGCTTATCCCTACTTGGGGTGGCCAACTCGAACACTGAAGCTTTCTTT
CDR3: CASSLSLLGVANSNTEAFF

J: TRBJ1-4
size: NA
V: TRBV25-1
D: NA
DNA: TGTGCCAGCAGTTTTCGGGCCGACCGGGATGAAAAACTGTTTTTT
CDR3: CASSFRADRDEKLFF

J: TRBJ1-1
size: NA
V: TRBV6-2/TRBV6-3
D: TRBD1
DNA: TGTGCCAGCAGTAGGGGACAGGGGAGCACTGAAGCTTTCTTT
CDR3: CASSRGQGSTEAFF

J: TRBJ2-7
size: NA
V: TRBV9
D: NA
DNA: TGTGCCAGCAGCCCCCGGGACCGCTCCTACGAGCAGTACTTC
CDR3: CASSPRDRSYEQYF

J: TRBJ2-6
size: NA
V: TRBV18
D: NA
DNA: TGTGCCAGCTCCCCAGGAATCGGTGGGGCCAACGTCCTGACTTTC
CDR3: CASSPGIGGANVLTF

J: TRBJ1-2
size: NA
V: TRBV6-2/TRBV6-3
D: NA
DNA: TGTGCCAGCAGTGACAGTGCTAACTATGGCTACACCTTC
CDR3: CASSDSANYGYTF

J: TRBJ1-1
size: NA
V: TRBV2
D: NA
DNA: TGTGCCAGCGGGGGGATGAACACTGAAGCTTTCTTT
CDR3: CASGGMNTEAFF

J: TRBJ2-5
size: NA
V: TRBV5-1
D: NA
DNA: TGCGCCAGCAGCTTGGTAGGAAGTGGGGAGACCCAGTACTTC
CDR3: CASSLVGSGETQYF